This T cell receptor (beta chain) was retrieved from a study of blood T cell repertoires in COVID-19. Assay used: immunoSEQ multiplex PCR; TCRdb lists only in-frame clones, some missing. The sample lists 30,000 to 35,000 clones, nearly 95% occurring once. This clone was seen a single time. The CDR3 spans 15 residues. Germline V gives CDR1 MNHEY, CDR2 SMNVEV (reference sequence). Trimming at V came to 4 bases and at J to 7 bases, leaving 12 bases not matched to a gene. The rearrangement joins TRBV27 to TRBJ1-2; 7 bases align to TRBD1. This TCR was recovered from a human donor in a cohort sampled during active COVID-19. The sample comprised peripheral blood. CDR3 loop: CASSSRQGSVAGYTF. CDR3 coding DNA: TGTGCCAGCAGTTCGAGACAGGGCTCGGTCGCTGGCTACACCTTC.